The 3 T cell receptor beta chains in this list originate from one sample, sequenced in a study of blood T cell repertoires in COVID-19. TCRdb's copy holds only in-frame clones and misses some; the assay was immunoSEQ multiplex PCR. The sample yields 300,000 to 450,000 clones, more than 70% seen once. Material: peripheral blood. The receptor source for this set is a woman aged 55 to 70 with COVID-19, enrolled during active disease.

The genes are TRBV14 and TRBJ1-1; 8 nucleotides line up with TRBD1. This CDR3 is built from 15 residues. CDR1 is SGHDN and CDR2 is FVKESK in the germline V gene. V shed 3 bases and J 4 bases; nucleotides not matched to a gene: 7. CDR3 sequence reads: CASSQQDRVGTEAFF. CDR3 coding DNA: TGTGCCAGCAGCCAGCAGGACAGGGTAGGCACTGAAGCTTTCTTT. Full variable domain (outside the CDR3, taken from reference TRBV14 and TRBJ1-1): EAGVTQFPSHSVIEKGQTVTLRCDPISGHDNLYWYRRVMGKEIKFLLHFVKESKQDESGMPNNRFLAERTGGTYSTLKVQPAELEDSGVYFCASSQQDRVGTEAFFGQGTRLTVV.

The chain recombines TRBV28 with TRBJ1-2, with a weak D call TRBD1 (6 bases). This CDR3 comprises 17 residues. Trimming took off 1 base at V and 5 bases at J, with 20 bases between the two ends. Looked up from germline, CDR1 is MDHEN and CDR2 is SYDVKM. CDR3 DNA: TGTGCCAGCAGTTTATATCGCAGGGGAGAGGCCCGATATGGCTACACCTTC. Residues: CASSLYRRGEARYGYTF.

The chain employs TRBV5-4 and TRBJ2-1; a weak D match, TRBD1 (6 bases). Germline V CDR1 and CDR2: SGHNT, YYREEE (reference sequence). Trimming stripped 3 bases from V and 5 bases from J, with 15 bases between. CDR3 length: 15 residues. The CDR3 reads CASSWSTGTHNEQFF. For the CDR3, the DNA is TGTGCCAGCAGCTGGTCCACCGGGACACACAATGAGCAGTTCTTC.